The 15 T cell receptor beta chains presented below share a single source sample, sequenced in a study of PD-L1 blockade in urothelial cancer. Sequencing used immunoSEQ multiplex PCR; TCRdb keeps in-frame clones, though not all of them. The repertoire holds tens of thousands of clones, more than 70% seen once, with approximately 2.9% in the top ten. Sequenced here: PBMCs, sampled around atezolizumab (anti-PD-L1) treatment. These receptors all stem from a man between 50 and 59 years old with urothelial cancer.

The chain has TRBV5-1 and TRBJ1-1; D gene uncertain. Trimming took 1 base from V and 1 from J, leaving 11 bases between them. Germline CDR1 SGHRS, CDR2 YFSETQ. The CDR3 sequence is 15 residues long. The DNA of the CDR3 is TGCGCCAGCAGCTTGTTAAGGCGACAGAACACTGAAGCTTTCTTT. Translating gives CASSLLRRQNTEAFF.

CDR3 residues: CASSLFSGSGEQYF. CDR3 DNA: TGTGCCAGCAGCCTCTTTAGCGGGAGCGGCGAGCAGTACTTC. This chain joins TRBV6-5 and TRBJ2-5; 9 nucleotides agree with TRBD2. The J call may be wrong; the DNA end is better matched by TRBJ2-7. Germline V gene sequence: CDR1 MNHEY, CDR2 SVGAGI. The CDR3 extends over 14 amino acids.

The chain carries TRBV7-6 and TRBJ2-1; 15 bases are a match to TRBD2. This CDR3 contains 16 residues. CDR1 SGHVS and CDR2 FNYEAQ come from the germline V gene. Trimming took 1 base from V and 9 from J; bases not matched to a gene: 4. The CDR3 nucleotides read TGTGCCAGCAGCTTAGGGACTAGCGGGAGGGTGGCTGAGCAGTTCTTC. Its translation is CASSLGTSGRVAEQFF.

This chain uses TRBV2 with TRBJ2-3; 10 nucleotides match TRBD2. Germline V gene sequence: CDR1 SNHLY, CDR2 FYNNEI. There are 16 residues in the CDR3. V was pared by 5 bases and J by 2 bases, with 7 bases of the junction left unmatched. Here the CDR3 reads CASSSGRGRNTDTQYF. CDR3 nucleotides: TGTGCCAGCAGTAGCGGGAGGGGAAGGAACACAGATACGCAGTATTTT.

This clone was counted a few times. V gene TRBV5-1 combines with J gene TRBJ2-1; tentatively, D is TRBD1 (6 bases). The germline CDR1 and CDR2 sequences are SGHRS and YFSETQ. With 4 bases removed from V and 12 bases from J, the gap between germline ends came to 26 bases. The CDR3 extends over 16 amino acids. CDR3 in amino acids: CASSGGTGYAVLAQFF. The CDR3 region has the DNA TGCGCCAGCAGCGGGGGAACAGGGTACGCCGTACTCGCGCAGTTCTTC.

This chain links TRBV7-2 with TRBJ2-1, with unresolved D. Germline CDR1 and CDR2: SGHTA and FQGNSA. CDR3 length equals 11 residues. Trimming left V 5 bases short and J 12 bases short, with 11 bases between. In DNA form, the CDR3 reads TGTGCCAGCAGCCTGTCCTGGGCGCAGTTCTTC. The encoded protein is CASSLSWAQFF.

The chain recombines TRBV18 with TRBJ1-1, with D hard to call. CDR1 is KGHSH, CDR2 LQKENI, per germline. Trimming took off 1 base at V and 0 bases at J, with 15 bases between the two ends. The CDR3 has 17 residues. CDR3 residues: CASSPLQIGSLNTEAFF. The CDR3 nucleotides read TGTGCCAGCTCACCACTACAGATTGGCAGTCTGAACACTGAAGCTTTCTTT.

The genes are TRBV5-1 and TRBJ2-4; a possible D gene is TRBD2 (7 bases). V gave up 4 bases and J gave up 1 base, with 12 bases separating them. Germline lookup yields CDR1 SGHRS and CDR2 YFSETQ. This CDR3 is built from 15 residues. CDR3 sequence reads: CASSQEGGAKNIQYF. The CDR3 DNA reads TGCGCCAGCAGCCAGGAGGGGGGGGCCAAAAACATTCAGTACTTC. The complete variable domain, with remaining parts taken from reference TRBV5-1 and TRBJ2-4, reads KAGVTQTPRYLIKTRGQQVTLSCSPISGHRSVSWYQQTPGQGLQFLFEYFSETQRNKGNFPGRFSGRQFSNSRSEMNVSTLELGDSALYLCASSQEGGAKNIQYFGAGTRLSVL.

This clone occurred once. The rearrangement links TRBV11-3 to TRBJ2-5; D ambiguous. The CDR3 loop spans 13 amino acids. Per the germline V gene, CDR1 is SGHNT and CDR2 is YENEEA. V was trimmed by 2 bases and J by 5 bases, leaving 9 bases between them. CDR3: CASSLSTRETQYF. The CDR3 DNA is TGTGCCAGCAGCTTATCAACCCGGGAGACCCAGTACTTC.

V and J are TRBV18 and TRBJ2-1; the D gene is possibly TRBD2 (6 bases). Between the trimmed V and J ends, which lost 5 bases and 6 bases, there was a span of 11 bases. Germline V lookup: CDR1 KGHSH, CDR2 LQKENI. The CDR3 extends over 13 amino acids. This CDR3 reads CASSAPSANEQFF. Here the CDR3 DNA reads TGTGCCAGCTCAGCCCCTAGCGCCAATGAGCAGTTCTTC. Drawing the rest from reference TRBV18 and TRBJ2-1, the complete variable domain is NAGVMQNPRHLVRRRGQEARLRCSPMKGHSHVYWYRQLPEEGLKFMVYLQKENIIDESGMPKERFSAEFPKEGPSILRIQQVVRGDSAAYFCASSAPSANEQFFGPGTRLTVL.

The chain has TRBV11-2 and TRBJ2-1, with 14 bases fitting TRBD2. Trimming took 4 bases from V and 10 from J; bases not matched to a gene: 12. Germline assignment: CDR1 SGHAT and CDR2 FQNNGV. This CDR3 region has 17 residues. The CDR3 coding sequence is TGTGCCAGCAGCTCTAGAGGGACTAGCGGGAGTCTGGGCGAGCAGTTCTTC. This encodes CASSSRGTSGSLGEQFF.

This clone was detected only once. This chain uses TRBV18 with TRBJ2-4, with TRBD2 matching 7 bases. Germline V gene lookup returns CDR1 KGHSH and CDR2 LQKENI. The CDR3 runs to 17 residues. The trim removed 2 bases at V and 2 bases at J, leaving 9 bases unmatched. This CDR3 is CASSPVYGRSTKNIQYF. The CDR3 DNA sequence: TGTGCCAGCTCACCAGTCTACGGGAGGAGTACCAAAAACATTCAGTACTTC.

DNA of the CDR3: TGTGCCTGGAGTGGACTAGCGGGGGTAGGGAATGAGCAGTTCTTC. It specifies CAWSGLAGVGNEQFF. The J gene is TRBJ2-1, the V gene TRBV30, with 12 bases fitting TRBD2. CDR1 is GTSNPN, CDR2 SVGIG, per germline (reference sequence). V gave up 1 base and J gave up 7 bases; unmatched junction bases: 5. The CDR3 extends over 15 amino acids.

The chain has TRBV19 and TRBJ2-1; perhaps TRBD2 as D (5 bases). The CDR3 totals 12 residues. V lost 6 bases and J lost 9, with 12 bases in between. Germline loops: CDR1 LNHDA, CDR2 SQIVND (reference sequence). Written as DNA, the CDR3 is TGTGCCAGTAGCCGACTACGTAGTGAGCAGTTCTTC. This gives the protein CASSRLRSEQFF.

This clone was seen just once. J is TRBJ2-7 and V is TRBV11-3, with D perhaps TRBD1 (6 bases). This CDR3 comprises 13 residues. V was pared by 4 bases and J by 6 bases, with 13 bases between. Germline V gene data show CDR1 as SGHNT and CDR2 as YENEEA. The DNA for the CDR3 is TGTGCCAGCAGCTCCCGCCTAGGGGGCGAGCAGTACTTC. Its translation is CASSSRLGGEQYF.